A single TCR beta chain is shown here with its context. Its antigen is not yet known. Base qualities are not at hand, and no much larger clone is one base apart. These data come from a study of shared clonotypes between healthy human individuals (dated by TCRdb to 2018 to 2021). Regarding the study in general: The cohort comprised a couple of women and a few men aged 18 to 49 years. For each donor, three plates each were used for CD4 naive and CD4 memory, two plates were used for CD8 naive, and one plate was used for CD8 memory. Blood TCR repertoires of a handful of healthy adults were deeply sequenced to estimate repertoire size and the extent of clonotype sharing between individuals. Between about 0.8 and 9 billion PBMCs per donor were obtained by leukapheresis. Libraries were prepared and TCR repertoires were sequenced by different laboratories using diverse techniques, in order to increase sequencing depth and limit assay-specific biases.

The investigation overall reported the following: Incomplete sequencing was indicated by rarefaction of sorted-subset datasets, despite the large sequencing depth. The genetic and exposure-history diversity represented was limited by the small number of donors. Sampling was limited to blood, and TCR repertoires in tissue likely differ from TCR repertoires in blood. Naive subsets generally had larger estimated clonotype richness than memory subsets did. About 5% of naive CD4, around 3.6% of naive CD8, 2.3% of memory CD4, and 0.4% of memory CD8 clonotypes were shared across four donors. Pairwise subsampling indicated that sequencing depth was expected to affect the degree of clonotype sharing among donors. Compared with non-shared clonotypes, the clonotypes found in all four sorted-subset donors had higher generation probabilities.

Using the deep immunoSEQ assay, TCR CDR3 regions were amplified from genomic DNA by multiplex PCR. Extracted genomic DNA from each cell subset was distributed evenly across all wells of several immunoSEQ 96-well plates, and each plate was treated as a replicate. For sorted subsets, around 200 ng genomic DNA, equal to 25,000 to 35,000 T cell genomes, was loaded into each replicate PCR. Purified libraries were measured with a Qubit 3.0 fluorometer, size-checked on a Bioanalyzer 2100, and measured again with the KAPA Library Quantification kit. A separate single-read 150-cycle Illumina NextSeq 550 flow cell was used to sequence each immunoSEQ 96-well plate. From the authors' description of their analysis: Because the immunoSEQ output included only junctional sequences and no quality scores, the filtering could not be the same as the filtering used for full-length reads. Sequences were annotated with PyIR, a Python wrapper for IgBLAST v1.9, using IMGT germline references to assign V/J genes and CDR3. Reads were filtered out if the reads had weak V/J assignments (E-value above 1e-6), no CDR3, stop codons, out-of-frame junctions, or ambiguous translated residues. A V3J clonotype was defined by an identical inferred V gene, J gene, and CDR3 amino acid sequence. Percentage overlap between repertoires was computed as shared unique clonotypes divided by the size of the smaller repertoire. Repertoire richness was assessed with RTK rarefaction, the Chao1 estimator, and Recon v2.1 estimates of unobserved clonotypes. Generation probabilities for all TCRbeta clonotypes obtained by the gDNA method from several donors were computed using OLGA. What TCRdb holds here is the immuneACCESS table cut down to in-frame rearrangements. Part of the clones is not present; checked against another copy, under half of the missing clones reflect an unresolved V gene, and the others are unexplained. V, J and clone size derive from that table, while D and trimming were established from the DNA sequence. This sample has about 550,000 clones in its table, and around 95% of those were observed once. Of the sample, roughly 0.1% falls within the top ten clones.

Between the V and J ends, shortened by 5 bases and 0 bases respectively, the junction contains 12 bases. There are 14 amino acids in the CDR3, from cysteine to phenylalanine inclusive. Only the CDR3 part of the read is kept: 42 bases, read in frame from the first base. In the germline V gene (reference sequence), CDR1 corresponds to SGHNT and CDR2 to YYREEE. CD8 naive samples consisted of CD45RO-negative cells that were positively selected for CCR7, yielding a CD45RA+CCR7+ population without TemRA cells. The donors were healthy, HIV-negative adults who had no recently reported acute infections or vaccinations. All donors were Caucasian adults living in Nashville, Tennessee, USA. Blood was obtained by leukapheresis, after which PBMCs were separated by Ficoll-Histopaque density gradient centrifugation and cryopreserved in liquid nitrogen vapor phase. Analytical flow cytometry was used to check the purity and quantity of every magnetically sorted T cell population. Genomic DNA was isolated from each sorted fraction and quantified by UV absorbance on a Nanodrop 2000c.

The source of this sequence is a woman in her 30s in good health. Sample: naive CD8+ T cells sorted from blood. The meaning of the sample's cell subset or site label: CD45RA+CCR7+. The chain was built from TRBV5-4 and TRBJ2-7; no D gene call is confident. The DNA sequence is TGTGCCAGCAGTTCGGACGGAAACTCCTACGAGCAGTACTTC. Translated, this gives CASSSDGNSYEQYF.